Each of the 27 T cell receptor beta chains below was sequenced from the same sample in a study of blood T cell repertoires in COVID-19 (TCRdb year 2020). Library generation was performed with the immunoSEQ multiplex PCR assay. The table comes from immuneACCESS by way of TCRdb, which keeps in-frame sequences with V and J called. Part of the clones is missing from these tables; in studies checked, under half for an unresolved V gene and the rest for unknown reasons. The sample has approximately 480,000 clones on record, around 90% of them singletons. 0.7% of the sample rests with the top ten. Material: PBMCs or T cells enriched from blood (not recorded which). Source of these receptors: a woman aged 18-29 years who had recovered from COVID-19.

This chain joins TRBV11-2 and TRBJ2-3; 8 bases line up with TRBD2. After removal of 3 bases from V and 5 bases from J, the junction contained 7 bases not matched to a gene. Germline CDR1 reads SGHAT; CDR2 reads FQNNGV. The CDR3 is 15 amino acids. CDR3 amino acids: CASSLRGGRVDTQYF. CDR3 sequence (DNA): TGTGCCAGCAGCTTGCGCGGGGGGCGGGTAGATACGCAGTATTTT.

V and J are TRBV2 and TRBJ2-5, with D perhaps matching TRBD2 (7 bases). CDR3 size: 16 residues. The germline gives CDR1 SNHLY, CDR2 FYNNEI. V was clipped by 0 bases and J by 5 bases, with 16 bases between them. The CDR3 here is CASSEALGGAGETQYF. The CDR3 bases are TGTGCCAGCAGTGAAGCGCTTGGGGGGGCAGGTGAGACCCAGTACTTC.

The CDR3 is CASSVPGGGYGYTF. Here the CDR3 DNA reads TGTGCCAGCAGTGTACCCGGGGGTGGTTATGGCTACACCTTC. J is TRBJ1-2 and V is TRBV6-4, with D possibly TRBD1 on 5 matching bases. CDR1 MRHNA and CDR2 SNTAGT come from the germline V gene. Deletions cut 4 bases from V and 5 bases from J, with 14 bases between. This CDR3 is 14 amino acids long.

This clone was counted between two and nine times. The genes are TRBV5-1 and TRBJ1-2; D possibly corresponds to TRBD1 (5 bases). The ends were cut back, 0 bases at V and 6 bases at J, with 6 bases in the middle. Per the germline V gene, CDR1 is SGHRS and CDR2 is YFSETQ. The CDR3 covers 12 residues. CDR3 in amino acids: CASSLEGDGYTF. The DNA of the CDR3 is TGCGCCAGCAGCTTGGAAGGGGATGGCTACACCTTC.

This chain uses TRBV7-2 with TRBJ2-1; TRBD1 agrees at 8 bases. The ends lost 4 bases at V and 8 bases at J; junction bases unmatched: 13. The CDR3 consists of 16 residues. Germline lookup yields CDR1 SGHTA and CDR2 FQGNSA. The DNA for the CDR3 is TGTGCCAGCAGCTCCCTTGGGGGACAGGTGGGGGATGAGCAGTTCTTC. The encoded protein is CASSSLGGQVGDEQFF.

This chain connects TRBV5-6 to TRBJ2-7, with 8 bases matching TRBD1. The CDR3 loop spans 15 amino acids. The junction had 8 bases not matched to a gene; V was cut back by 1 base and J by 5 bases. From germline, CDR1 is SGHDT and CDR2 YYEEEE. The CDR3 is CASSLYSAGGNEQYF. CDR3 in DNA: TGTGCCAGCAGCTTGTACAGTGCAGGGGGCAACGAGCAGTACTTC.

V is TRBV7-3 and J is TRBJ2-2; a possible D gene is TRBD1 (6 bases). CDR1 is SGHTA, CDR2 FQGTGA, per germline. The CDR3 covers 16 residues. The germline V and J ends were trimmed by 5 bases and 0 bases, with 13 bases remaining between them. CDR3 protein: CASSPGQRTNTGELFF. DNA for the CDR3: TGTGCCAGCAGCCCCGGACAGAGGACGAACACCGGGGAGCTGTTTTTT.

The J gene is TRBJ2-5, the V gene TRBV5-1; TRBD2 matches at 7 bases. CDR1 is SGHRS and CDR2 is YFSETQ in the germline V gene. After removal of 3 bases from V and 1 base from J, the junction contained 6 bases not matched to a gene. The length of the CDR3 is 15 residues. The CDR3: CASSYISGGQETQYF. In nucleotides, the CDR3 is TGCGCCAGCAGCTATATCTCGGGGGGCCAAGAGACCCAGTACTTC. The variable domain in full, completed from reference TRBV5-1 and TRBJ2-5, reads KAGVTQTPRYLIKTRGQQVTLSCSPISGHRSVSWYQQTPGQGLQFLFEYFSETQRNKGNFPGRFSGRQFSNSRSEMNVSTLELGDSALYLCASSYISGGQETQYFGPGTRLLVL.

This clone was found once. The chain links TRBV5-1 to TRBJ2-3; 10 nucleotides line up with TRBD2. Trimming cost V 3 bases and J 4 bases; bases outside gene matches: 8. This CDR3 region has 16 residues. Per the germline V gene, CDR1 is SGHRS and CDR2 is YFSETQ. The DNA for the CDR3 is TGCGCCAGCAGCTCAGTGAGCGGGGGGGACTCAGATACGCAGTATTTT. Translated: CASSSVSGGDSDTQYF.

This chain connects TRBV7-9 to TRBJ1-4, with D possibly TRBD1 on 6 matching bases. Deletions cut 6 bases from V and 7 bases from J, with 18 bases between. The CDR3 has 15 residues. In germline, CDR1 is SEHNR, CDR2 FQNEAQ (reference sequence). The CDR3 nucleotides read TGTGCCAGCAGTCTACAGGGACTAGGGGGTGAAAAACTGTTTTTT. Translated, it gives CASSLQGLGGEKLFF.

V usage is TRBV27 and J usage is TRBJ1-1; no clear D. CDR1 is MNHEY, CDR2 SMNVEV, per germline (reference sequence). The CDR3 is 10 residues long. V lost 8 bases and J lost 4, with 5 bases in between. CDR3 bases: TGTGCCAGCGGCCGCACTGAAGCTTTCTTT. It translates to CASGRTEAFF.

J is TRBJ1-4 and V is TRBV30; weak D call: TRBD1 (6 bases). Germline CDR1 GTSNPN, CDR2 SVGIG (reference sequence). The germline V and J ends were trimmed by 3 bases and 5 bases, with 19 bases remaining between them. The length of the CDR3 is 16 residues. This chain's CDR3 is CAWRKLGHDVNEKLFF. Here the CDR3 DNA reads TGTGCCTGGAGAAAGTTGGGACACGACGTCAATGAAAAACTGTTTTTT.

V is TRBV7-2 and J is TRBJ1-2; 7 bases are shared with TRBD1. Germline values: CDR1 SGHTA, CDR2 FQGNSA. V gave up 5 bases and J gave up 6 bases; unmatched junction bases: 6. This CDR3 has 13 amino acids. The CDR3 region is CASSARGWDGYTF. CDR3 nucleotides: TGTGCCAGCAGCGCCAGGGGGTGGGATGGCTACACCTTC.

The chain has TRBV9 and TRBJ2-2; 7 bases align to TRBD1. V gave up 5 bases and J gave up 3 bases; unmatched junction bases: 10. Germline V gene lookup returns CDR1 SGDLS and CDR2 YYNGEE. The CDR3 length is 16 residues. In nucleotides, the CDR3 is TGTGCCAGCAGTGTCCGGGACAGAAGCGACACCGGGGAGCTGTTTTTT. Amino acids: CASSVRDRSDTGELFF.

The V call is TRBV6-5, the J call TRBJ2-3, with 8 nucleotides matching TRBD1. The germline V gene encodes CDR1 MNHEY and CDR2 SVGAGI. The V segment lost 6 bases and the J segment 1 base; nucleotides outside the gene matches: 0. The length of the CDR3 is 13 residues. The DNA for the CDR3 is TGTGCCAGCAGGACAGGGGGCACAGATACGCAGTATTTT. Translated, it gives CASRTGGTDTQYF.

The CDR3 sequence: CASSVTGNYGYTF. CDR3 coding DNA: TGTGCCAGCAGTGTAACAGGGAACTATGGCTACACCTTC. The J gene is TRBJ1-2, the V gene TRBV28; a weak D match, TRBD1 (6 bases). This CDR3 region has 13 residues. The germline gives CDR1 MDHEN, CDR2 SYDVKM. V dropped 5 bases and J dropped 2 bases, with 9 bases sitting between them.

In this sample, this clone turned up a few times. J is TRBJ2-7 and V is TRBV27; 15 nucleotides agree with TRBD2. V lost 11 bases to trimming and J lost 7 bases; unmatched junction nucleotides: 15. Germline CDR1 is MNHEY and CDR2 is SMNVEV (reference sequence). The CDR3 spans 16 residues. This chain's CDR3 is CASRTSGGAGSREQYF. The CDR3 coding sequence is TGTGCCTCCAGGACTAGCGGGGGGGCGGGATCGAGAGAGCAGTACTTC.

CDR3 residues: CATSDFSQSFTGELFF. CDR3 nucleotides: TGTGCCACCAGTGATTTTAGCCAGTCCTTCACCGGGGAGCTGTTTTTT. This sequence joins TRBV24-1 and TRBJ2-2; D is ambiguous. V was pared by 1 base and J by 4 bases, with 12 bases between. The CDR3 sequence is 16 residues long. Germline V CDR1 and CDR2: KGHDR, SFDVKD.

The sample holds one count of this clone. This sequence joins TRBV4-1 and TRBJ1-2; 7 bases align to TRBD1. The ends lost 3 bases at V and 7 bases at J; junction bases unmatched: 14. Germline V gives CDR1 MGHRA, CDR2 YSYEKL. CDR3 length: 16 amino acids. CDR3 sequence reads: CASSHQKTGLKGGYTF. The DNA for the CDR3 is TGCGCCAGCAGCCACCAAAAGACAGGGTTGAAGGGTGGCTACACCTTC.

This clone was detected a few times. This chain connects TRBV28 to TRBJ2-7; D is possibly TRBD1 (6 bases). CDR1 MDHEN and CDR2 SYDVKM come from the germline V gene. V was clipped by 1 base and J by 4 bases, with 11 bases between them. The CDR3 runs to 14 residues. DNA of the CDR3: TGTGCCAGCAGTTTATCAGACAGGTTTTACGAGCAGTACTTC. It yields the protein CASSLSDRFYEQYF.

In its sample, this clone was seen once. This CDR3 reads CASGLIGQGASAFF. DNA for the CDR3: TGTGCTAGTGGTTTGATAGGACAGGGGGCATCAGCTTTCTTT. The rearrangement uses TRBV12-5 and TRBJ1-1, with 11 bases identical to TRBD1. V shed 2 bases, J shed 10 bases, and the junction held 6 bases outside the gene matches. The CDR3 is 14 amino acids. Germline CDR1 reads LGHNT; CDR2 reads FRNRAP.

The chain links TRBV12-3 or TRBV12-4 to TRBJ2-7; D is uncertain. This CDR3 comprises 13 residues. Trimming stripped 5 bases from V and 6 bases from J, with 14 bases between. In DNA, the CDR3 is TGTGCCAGCAGTCGCATCCAGGCAGGCGAGCAGTACTTC. Encoded protein: CASSRIQAGEQYF.

The chain employs TRBV21-1 and TRBJ1-5; no DNA check was done on the table's D call, TRBD1. TRBV21-1 constitutes a pseudogene. This CDR3 spans 13 amino acids. CDR3 amino acids: CASTAGGHQPQHF. For the CDR3, the DNA is TGTGCCAGCACTGCAGGGGGACATCAGCCCCAGCATTTT.

The chain combines TRBV24-1 with TRBJ1-2, with a weak D call TRBD1 (6 bases). The V end was cut by 2 bases, the J end by 5 bases, with 11 bases between. Germline CDR1 and CDR2: KGHDR and SFDVKD. This CDR3 region has 14 residues. CDR3 protein: CATSDSDRVYGYTF. The CDR3 DNA reads TGTGCCACCAGTGATTCGGACAGAGTTTATGGCTACACCTTC.

The chain has TRBV29-1 and TRBJ2-7; 8 nucleotides line up with TRBD1. The V gene end was trimmed by 6 bases and the J gene end by 5 bases; junction bases not matched to a gene: 3. Germline lookup yields CDR1 SQVTM and CDR2 ANQGSEA. The CDR3 is 11 amino acids. The CDR3 region is CSVRQGHEQYF. The CDR3 nucleotides are TGCAGCGTCCGACAGGGGCACGAGCAGTACTTC.

Here the CDR3 reads CASSDLGPGGSEAFF. The CDR3 coding sequence is TGTGCCAGCAGTGACCTAGGGCCAGGGGGATCTGAAGCTTTCTTT. V usage is TRBV25-1 and J usage is TRBJ1-1; 7 bases map to TRBD1. In germline, CDR1 is MGHDK, CDR2 SYGVNS. J was trimmed by 6 bases and V by 3 bases; bases with no gene match: 10. CDR3 length equals 15 residues.

This chain links TRBV28 with TRBJ1-3, with D hard to call. The CDR3 covers 16 residues. V lost 4 bases to trimming and J lost 0 bases, with 13 bases between them. CDR1 is MDHEN, CDR2 SYDVKM, per germline. This chain's CDR3 is CASSSFRLLSGNTIYF. Here the CDR3 DNA reads TGTGCCAGCAGTTCGTTCAGACTCCTCTCTGGAAACACCATATATTTT.